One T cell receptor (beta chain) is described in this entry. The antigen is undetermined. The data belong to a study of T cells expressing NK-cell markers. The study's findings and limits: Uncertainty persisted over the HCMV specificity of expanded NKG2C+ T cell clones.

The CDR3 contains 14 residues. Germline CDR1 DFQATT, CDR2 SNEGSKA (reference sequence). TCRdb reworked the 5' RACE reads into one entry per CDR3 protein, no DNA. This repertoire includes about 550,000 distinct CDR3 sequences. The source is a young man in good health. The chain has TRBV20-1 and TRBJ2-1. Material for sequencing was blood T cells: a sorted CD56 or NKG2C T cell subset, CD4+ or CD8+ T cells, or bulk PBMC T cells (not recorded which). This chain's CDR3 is CSAPKRISYNEQFF.